The rows below give T cell receptor beta chains drawn from one sample of a study of vaccination effects on CD4 cells after COVID-19. Profiled with immunoSEQ multiplex PCR; TCRdb holds only in-frame clones, not every one. The sample holds 45,000 to 55,000 clones, around 70% seen once. What these receptors recognize is not known. The source material was CD4+ T cells from PBMCs cultured without peptide, sampled after COVID-19 vaccination. All receptors derive from a human donor who received a COVID-19 vaccine. Each CDR3 is given with its conserved first and last residue. A D gene is named only where the DNA matches it firmly. The listing skips clone size in some rows; elsewhere it reads once, few, many or a size class.

TRBV2,-,-,TRBJ1-1,TGTGCCAGCACCATACTCGAGAACACTGAAGCTTTCTTT,CASTILENTEAFF
TRBV7-9,few,-,TRBJ1-1,TGTGCCAGCAGCTTAGCCGCATCTTCTAGGGGGAACACTGAAGCTTTCTTT,CASSLAASSRGNTEAFF
TRBV5-1,-,TRBD2,TRBJ2-1,TGCGCCAGCAGCCCACCAGGGACTAGCCTGGATGAGCAGTTCTTC,CASSPPGTSLDEQFF
TRBV2,-,TRBD1,TRBJ1-4,TGTGCCAGCAAAGGACAGGGTTTTGAAAAACTGTTTTTT,CASKGQGFEKLFF
TRBV19,-,-,TRBJ1-5,TGTGCCAGTAGTCTGTGGGGGGCGCGGGCGGATCAGCCCCAGCATTTT,CASSLWGARADQPQHF
TRBV5-4,-,-,TRBJ2-3,TGTGCCAGCAGCTTGGTTTCCTCTAGCACAGATACGCAGTATTTT,CASSLVSSSTDTQYF
TRBV7-9,-,-,TRBJ1-1,TGTGCCAGCAGCTCGTCCGGGACCACCAGGCTCACTGAAGCTTTCTTT,CASSSSGTTRLTEAFF
TRBV3-1/TRBV3-2,-,TRBD2,TRBJ2-3,TGTGCCAGCAGCCAAGCCTTGGGACTAGCGGGAGGGCTCCCAGATACGCAGTATTTT,CASSQALGLAGGLPDTQYF
TRBV3-1/TRBV3-2,few,-,TRBJ2-7,TGTGCCAGCAGCCCGACTAGTCTCTCCTACGAGCAGTACTTC,CASSPTSLSYEQYF
TRBV15,-,TRBD2,TRBJ2-5,TGTGCCACCTCCGGCCGGGGGGGCAGAGAGACCCAGTACTTC,CATSGRGGRETQYF
TRBV2,once,-,TRBJ2-5,TGTGCCAGCAGTGAAGGCCTGGGAGAGACCCAGTACTTC,CASSEGLGETQYF
TRBV29-1,-,-,TRBJ2-3,TGCAGCGCCGGAACTAGGGCGGCAGATACGCAGTATTTT,CSAGTRAADTQYF
TRBV4-1,-,TRBD1,TRBJ1-4,TGCGCCAGCAGCCAGGAGAACAGGGGGAACAATGAAAAACTGTTTTTT,CASSQENRGNNEKLFF
TRBV3-1/TRBV3-2,few,-,TRBJ2-2,TGTGCCAGCAGCCAAGAGCGTTCGGGCACCGGGGAGCTGTTTTTT,CASSQERSGTGELFF
TRBV14,-,TRBD2,TRBJ2-7,TGTGCCAGCAGCCAAAGGTTCAAGCGGGACCTTCGCGAGCAGTACTTC,CASSQRFKRDLREQYF
TRBV10-1,-,TRBD2,TRBJ2-1,TGCGCCAGCAGTGAGTATAGCGGGGGTATCAACAATGAGCAGTTCTTC,CASSEYSGGINNEQFF
TRBV6-6,-,-,TRBJ2-1,TGTGCCAGCAGTTCCCCGGAGCACAATGAGCAGTTCTTC,CASSSPEHNEQFF
TRBV2,few,-,TRBJ1-6,TGTGCCAGCAGTGTCAGGACAGCGAATTCACCCCTCCACTTT,CASSVRTANSPLHF
TRBV27,-,TRBD1,TRBJ2-7,TGTGCCAGCAGTCCAGGGGACAGAACGGGCGAGCAGTACTTC,CASSPGDRTGEQYF
TRBV3-1/TRBV3-2,-,TRBD1,TRBJ1-4,TGTGCCAGCAGCCACCAGGGGGCGCGGGAAAAACTGTTTTTT,CASSHQGAREKLFF
TRBV24-1,few,-,TRBJ2-1,TGTGCCACCAGAGGGGGGGGCCCCTACAATGAGCAGTTCTTC,CATRGGGPYNEQFF
TRBV7-9,many,TRBD1,TRBJ2-1,TGTGCCAGCAGCCCGAGACAGGGCCGAGATGAGCAGTTCTTC,CASSPRQGRDEQFF
TRBV30,few,-,TRBJ1-5,TGTGCCTGGAATCCAGGACAGAATCAGCCCCAGCATTTT,CAWNPGQNQPQHF
TRBV19,-,TRBD1,TRBJ1-1,TGTGCCAGTAGTATACAGGGGGCGCCCACTGAAGCTTTCTTT,CASSIQGAPTEAFF
TRBV2,-,-,TRBJ2-3,TGTGCCAGCAGAAAGATTGGGGGCACAGATACGCAGTATTTT,CASRKIGGTDTQYF
TRBV6-5,few,TRBD1,TRBJ1-2,TGTGCCAGCGGGACAGATATGGGTTATGGCTACACCTTC,CASGTDMGYGYTF
TRBV6-6,-,TRBD1,TRBJ2-7,TGTGCCAGCAGTTACCCGGGACAGGCATACGAGCAGTACTTC,CASSYPGQAYEQYF
TRBV10-2,-,-,TRBJ1-2,TGCGCCACCCGGAGAGGGGTTAACTATGGCTACACCTTC,CATRRGVNYGYTF
TRBV6-1,-,-,TRBJ1-1,TGTGCCAGCAGTGAAAGACAGCTAAACACTGAAGCTTTCTTT,CASSERQLNTEAFF
TRBV7-9,many,-,TRBJ2-5,TGTGCCAGCAGCTTAGGGGCGGGGATCCAAGAGACCCAGTACTTC,CASSLGAGIQETQYF
TRBV5-1,-,TRBD2,TRBJ2-3,TGCGCCAGCAGAGGGGTAGCGGGGAACACAGATACGCAGTATTTT,CASRGVAGNTDTQYF
TRBV7-2,-,TRBD2,TRBJ2-3,TGTGCCAGCAGCTTTGGACTAGCATGGAGCACAGATACGCAGTATTTT,CASSFGLAWSTDTQYF
TRBV19,-,-,TRBJ1-1,TGTGCCAGTAGTACCGGTTTAAACACTGAAGCTTTCTTT,CASSTGLNTEAFF